This is a list of T cell receptor beta chains from one sample in a study of OX40 agonist ivuxolimab in advanced cancers. Data came from immunoSEQ multiplex PCR; TCRdb stores just in-frame clones and leaves some out. The sample holds 53,000 or so clones; about four fifths are singletons and the top ten take over 0.55%. Here the sequenced sample was CD4+ or CD8+ T cells sorted from blood, taken in a trial of the OX40 agonist ivuxolimab. Receptors were obtained from an adult with an advanced solid tumor such as melanoma, head and neck, liver or kidney cancer. CDR3s leave out the opening cysteine and the closing phenylalanine or tryptophan. Fields, in order: J gene, V gene, CDR3 protein.

j_call: TRBJ2-1; v_call: TRBV10-3; cdr3_aa: AVLAGILGNEQF
j_call: TRBJ2-1; v_call: TRBV29-1; cdr3_aa: SVDKDSYYNEQF
j_call: TRBJ2-5; v_call: TRBV29-1; cdr3_aa: SASRDLQETQY
j_call: TRBJ2-1; v_call: TRBV27; cdr3_aa: ASRGLAGVYNEQF
j_call: TRBJ1-6; v_call: TRBV2; cdr3_aa: ASSDPQSSYNSPLH
j_call: TRBJ1-2; v_call: TRBV28; cdr3_aa: ASRGSSLYGYT
j_call: TRBJ1-2; v_call: TRBV2; cdr3_aa: ASSEGGSEYGYT
j_call: TRBJ2-6; v_call: TRBV5-6; cdr3_aa: ASSFDFVLT
j_call: TRBJ1-1; v_call: TRBV5-5; cdr3_aa: ASSLSTGWQAF
j_call: TRBJ2-6; v_call: TRBV30; cdr3_aa: AWRSAGGLSSGANVLT
j_call: TRBJ2-2; v_call: TRBV5-1; cdr3_aa: ASSSDHNPPGELF
j_call: TRBJ1-4; v_call: TRBV2; cdr3_aa: ASSESLGFNEKLF
j_call: TRBJ2-7; v_call: TRBV6-5; cdr3_aa: ASRTGFYEQY
j_call: TRBJ2-5; v_call: TRBV7-6; cdr3_aa: ASSLGLQTQY
j_call: TRBJ2-1; v_call: TRBV5-4; cdr3_aa: ASSPGGTSTYNEQF
j_call: TRBJ1-1; v_call: TRBV6-1; cdr3_aa: ASSEAGAGNTEAF
j_call: TRBJ2-1; v_call: TRBV4-1; cdr3_aa: ASSQPWTGSYNEQF
j_call: TRBJ2-1; v_call: TRBV7-7; cdr3_aa: ASSLFPENEQF
j_call: TRBJ1-4; v_call: TRBV6-1; cdr3_aa: ASSPGPSSEKLF
j_call: TRBJ2-1; v_call: TRBV5-1; cdr3_aa: ASSWGGQGPYNEQF
j_call: TRBJ1-5; v_call: TRBV29-1; cdr3_aa: SVAGGLGQPQH
j_call: TRBJ1-6; v_call: TRBV28; cdr3_aa: ASRTGISNSPLH
j_call: TRBJ2-2; v_call: TRBV7-2; cdr3_aa: ASSASKSGGELF
j_call: TRBJ1-2; v_call: TRBV6-6; cdr3_aa: ASSYVGEGYGYT
j_call: TRBJ1-4; v_call: TRBV28; cdr3_aa: ASGNSAGAFNEKLF
j_call: TRBJ1-2; v_call: TRBV11-1; cdr3_aa: ASSPTGGADGYT
j_call: TRBJ2-7; v_call: TRBV7-8; cdr3_aa: ASSGGTVAHEQY
j_call: TRBJ2-5; v_call: TRBV29-1; cdr3_aa: SVVPEETQY
j_call: TRBJ2-7; v_call: TRBV6-1; cdr3_aa: ASSGGGTTYEQY
j_call: TRBJ2-3; v_call: TRBV18; cdr3_aa: ASSPRGGDTDTQY
j_call: TRBJ2-2; v_call: TRBV30; cdr3_aa: AWTGTGSEGELF
j_call: TRBJ1-2; v_call: TRBV25-1; cdr3_aa: ASKGSGGDYGYT
j_call: TRBJ1-3; v_call: TRBV6-6; cdr3_aa: ASRSLGNTIY
j_call: TRBJ1-4; v_call: TRBV15; cdr3_aa: ATSRSVGGEKLF
j_call: TRBJ1-2; v_call: TRBV7-9; cdr3_aa: ASSSYRDSQT
j_call: TRBJ2-1; v_call: TRBV7-2; cdr3_aa: ASSWDTSGYYNEQF
j_call: TRBJ2-3; v_call: TRBV7-3; cdr3_aa: ASSLTRGATDTQY
j_call: TRBJ1-2; v_call: TRBV27; cdr3_aa: ASSLSTGSSSYGYT
j_call: TRBJ2-7; v_call: TRBV6-6; cdr3_aa: ASSPGQPMRQY
j_call: TRBJ2-1; v_call: TRBV5-4; cdr3_aa: ASSQGLNNEQF
j_call: TRBJ2-1; v_call: TRBV6-4; cdr3_aa: ASSDSWGPTWEQF